The present TCR beta chain was sequenced within a study of OX40 agonist ivuxolimab in advanced cancers. Study as a whole: Earlier treatment with anti-PD-1, anti-PD-L1 or anti-CTLA-4 was permitted, and less than 50% had received some.

The CDR3 spans 15 residues. With 1 base removed from V and 2 bases from J, the gap between germline ends came to 11 bases. Germline V gives CDR1 SGHRS, CDR2 YFSETQ. TCRdb keeps only in-frame clones here, not all; method: immunoSEQ multiplex PCR. The sample carries under 60,000 clones, less than 90% recorded once. The chain is built from TRBV5-1 and TRBJ2-3; D unresolved. This TCR derives from an adult with an advanced solid tumor such as melanoma, head and neck, liver or kidney cancer. Specimen: CD4+ or CD8+ T cells sorted from blood, collected in a trial of the OX40 agonist ivuxolimab. This chain's CDR3 is CASSLFSESTDTQYF. The CDR3 region has the DNA TGCGCCAGCAGCTTGTTTTCTGAGTCCACAGATACGCAGTATTTT.